This T cell receptor (beta chain) emerged from a study of molecular identifiers for immune sequencing clone quantification. Germline values: CDR1 SGHTA, CDR2 FQGNSA. The CDR3 is 15 residues long. Study conclusions and caveats: Over 98% of effector molecules, yet under 1% of naive-cell molecules, were held by clones above 20 RNA copies.

As regards this clonotype: The antigen remains undetermined. A read error may produce the germline difference seen at one junction end.

Library preparation followed earlier protocols using designated TCR primers. One entry per CDR3 protein, called by TCRdb with MiXCR from the PCR reads. The sample lists 100,000 or so distinct CDR3 sequences, about 35% seen once, with around 3.8% in the top ten. The source material was naive CD8+ T cells from blood, with Jurkat cell RNA spiked in. Subset in this sample: FACS-sorted CD8+CD4-CCR7+CD45RA+ naive T cells. This clonotype was sampled from a human donor in good health. Some libraries in this study had Jurkat cell RNA spiked in. The chain links TRBV7-2 to TRBJ2-2, with D perhaps TRBD2 (5 bases). In DNA, the CDR3 is TGTGCCAGCAGCTTAGCCCGAGCTGTCACCGGGGAGCTGTTATTT. Protein: CASSLARAVTGELLF. The full variable domain, with the rest looked up from reference TRBV7-2 and TRBJ2-2, is GAGVSQSPSNKVTEKGKDVELRCDPISGHTALYWYRQSLGQGLEFLIYFQGNSAPDKSGLPSDRFSAERTGGSVSTLTIQRTQQEDSAVYLCASSLARAVTGELLFGEGSRLTVL.